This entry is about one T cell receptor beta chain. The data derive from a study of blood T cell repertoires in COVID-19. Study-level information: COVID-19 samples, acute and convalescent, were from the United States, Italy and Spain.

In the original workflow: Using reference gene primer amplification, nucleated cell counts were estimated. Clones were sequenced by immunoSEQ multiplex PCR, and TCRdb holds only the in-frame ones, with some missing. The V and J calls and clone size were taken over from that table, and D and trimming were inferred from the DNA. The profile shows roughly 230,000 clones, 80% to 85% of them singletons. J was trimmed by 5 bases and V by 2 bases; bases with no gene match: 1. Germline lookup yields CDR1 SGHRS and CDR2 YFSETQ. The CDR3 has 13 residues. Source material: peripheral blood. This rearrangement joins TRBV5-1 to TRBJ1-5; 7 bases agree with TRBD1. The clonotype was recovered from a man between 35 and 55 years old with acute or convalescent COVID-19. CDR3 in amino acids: CASSFTGDQPQHF. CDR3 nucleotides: TGCGCCAGCAGCTTTACAGGGGATCAGCCCCAGCATTTT.